This T cell receptor (beta chain) is from a study of shared clonotypes between healthy human individuals. All donors were healthy HIV-negative adults lacking recent acute infections or vaccinations. Clones were read by immunoSEQ multiplex PCR, and TCRdb kept only the in-frame ones, dropping some. The data hold 550,000 to 800,000 clones, with less than 95% observed a single time. V gave up 4 bases and J gave up 6 bases; unmatched junction bases: 14. CDR1 and CDR2 from the germline V gene are PRHDT and FYEKMQ (reference sequence). The CDR3 is made up of 17 amino acids. The chain employs TRBV13 and TRBJ2-2, with 7 bases aligning to TRBD2. The source is a man between 18 and 35 years old in good health. Some clones in this sample may be carry-over from other donors' samples. The material sequenced was memory CD8+ T cells from PBMCs. The sample's subset: CD45RO+ cells pooled with CCR7-negative TemRA cells. CDR3 region: CASSSGMREGLPGELFF. DNA of the CDR3: TGTGCCAGCAGCTCCGGAATGAGGGAGGGCCTTCCCGGGGAGCTGTTTTTT. The full variable domain, in which reference TRBV13 and TRBJ2-2 provide the parts outside the CDR3, is AAGVIQSPRHLIKEKRETATLKCYPIPRHDTVYWYQQGPGQDPQFLISFYEKMQSDKGSIPDRFSAQQFSDYHSELNMSSLELGDSALYFCASSSGMREGLPGELFFGEGSRLTVL.